Listed below are T cell receptor beta chains from one sample, sequenced in a study of a mutant IDH1 vaccine in newly diagnosed glioma. This table comes from immunoSEQ multiplex PCR, and its TCRdb copy is limited to in-frame clones, with some not included. The sample contains some 61,000 clones, around 86% of which appear only once. The sequenced sample was PBMCs, obtained from a glioma patient treated with radiotherapy, temozolomide or both. The source is a man younger than 40 with glioma. Each CDR3 is given with its conserved first and last residue. D genes are given only for firm matches. Size is omitted from some rows. Given values are once, few, many or a class for expanded clones.

clone_size	j_call	d_call	v_call	cdr3_aa	cdr3_nt
.	TRBJ1-4	.	TRBV4-2	CASRQGSMPGELFF	TGTGCCAGCAGACAAGGGTCCATGCCTGGAGAACTGTTTTTT
.	TRBJ2-7	.	TRBV6-5	CASEDTYEQYF	TGTGCCAGCGAGGATACCTACGAGCAGTACTTC
.	TRBJ2-1	.	TRBV2	CASSLTGWGNEQFF	TGTGCCAGCAGTCTAACAGGCTGGGGCAATGAGCAGTTCTTC
.	TRBJ1-6	.	TRBV2	CASSEQGQGGLYNSPLHF	TGTGCCAGCAGTGAGCAGGGCCAGGGTGGGCTATATAATTCACCCCTCCACTTT
.	TRBJ1-2	.	TRBV4-1	CASSQDPRGTRALGRYGYTF	TGCGCCAGCAGCCAAGACCCCCGCGGGACTAGGGCCCTCGGGAGGTATGGCTACACCTTC
once	TRBJ1-1	TRBD1	TRBV19	CASRTGAQAFF	TGTGCCAGTAGGACAGGGGCACAAGCTTTCTTT
.	TRBJ1-2	.	TRBV11-2	CASVGQKYGYTF	TGTGCCAGCGTAGGACAGAAATATGGCTACACCTTC
.	TRBJ1-4	.	TRBV29-1	CSVRGQGRSEKLFF	TGCAGCGTTCGGGGGCAGGGTAGAAGTGAAAAACTGTTTTTT
.	TRBJ2-3	.	TRBV27	CASRQFSVISTDTQYF	TGTGCCAGCAGACAGTTTTCGGTGATTAGCACAGATACGCAGTATTTT
.	TRBJ1-3	.	TRBV30	CAWSVGSGNTIYF	TGTGCCTGGAGTGTGGGAAGTGGAAACACCATATATTTT
.	TRBJ1-1	TRBD1	TRBV11-2	CASSRTGGITEAFF	TGTGCCAGCAGCAGGACAGGGGGTATCACTGAAGCTTTCTTT
.	TRBJ2-1	.	TRBV7-9	CASSPLVPEQFF	TGTGCCAGCAGCCCCCTCGTCCCTGAGCAGTTCTTC
.	TRBJ2-3	.	TRBV7-9	CASSLGQMNTDTQYF	TGTGCCAGCAGCTTGGGACAAATGAACACAGATACGCAGTATTTT
once	TRBJ1-4	TRBD1	TRBV6-1	CASSEGRGYEKLFF	TGTGCCAGCAGTGAGGGCAGGGGGTATGAAAAACTGTTTTTT
.	TRBJ1-1	.	TRBV29-1	CSAAPWTKLNTEAFF	TGCAGCGCTGCACCATGGACGAAACTCAACACTGAAGCTTTCTTT
.	TRBJ2-1	TRBD2	TRBV5-1	CASSLTSGGNYNEQFF	TGCGCCAGCAGCTTGACTAGCGGGGGGAACTACAATGAGCAGTTCTTC
.	TRBJ2-7	.	TRBV19	CASSVQETYEQYF	TGTGCCAGTAGTGTACAGGAAACCTACGAGCAGTACTTC
.	TRBJ2-2	.	TRBV19	CASMDLVREGLFF	TGTGCCAGTATGGACCTGGTTCGAGAGGGGCTGTTTTTT
.	TRBJ1-3	.	TRBV27	CPRGNTIYF	TGCCCCCGTGGAAACACCATATATTTT
.	TRBJ2-5	.	TRBV6-6	CASSFEGPQETQYF	TGTGCCAGCAGTTTCGAGGGACCTCAAGAGACCCAGTACTTC
.	TRBJ2-2	.	TRBV11-3	CASSLDWATDNTGELFF	TGTGCCAGCAGCTTAGATTGGGCGACAGACAACACCGGGGAGCTGTTTTTT
.	TRBJ1-2	.	TRBV5-1	CASSLQGTREGYTF	TGCGCCAGCAGCTTGCAGGGAACTAGAGAAGGCTACACCTTC
.	TRBJ2-1	.	TRBV29-1	CSVLQKLGEQFF	TGCAGCGTTCTCCAAAAGCTTGGTGAGCAGTTCTTC
.	TRBJ1-3	.	TRBV30	CAWRRRSSGNTIYF	TGTGCCTGGAGGCGGAGGAGCTCTGGAAACACCATATATTTT
once	TRBJ2-7	TRBD1	TRBV6-1	CASGGFGQGSEQYF	TGTGCCAGCGGGGGTTTCGGACAGGGATCCGAGCAGTACTTC
.	TRBJ1-4	TRBD1	TRBV4-2	CASSQGDRDGEKLFF	TGTGCCAGCAGCCAAGGGGACAGGGATGGTGAAAAACTGTTTTTT
.	TRBJ1-3	.	TRBV19	CASTPGTGNTIYF	TGTGCCAGTACTCCGGGCACTGGAAACACCATATATTTT